This T cell receptor (beta chain) was observed in a study of vaccination effects on CD4 cells after COVID-19. Antigen-specific CD4+ T cells were expanded (with viral peptide pools) by the ViraFEST assay ahead of sequencing. Subsequent to roughly 9 days of culture, CD4+ T cells were isolated. Of the BNT162b2 and mRNA-1273 vaccines, participants received two doses of one or the other. Each culture had half its medium swapped for IL-2 medium on days 3 and 7. Trimming took off 11 bases at V and 8 bases at J, with 16 bases between the two ends. Germline CDR1 reads LNHDA; CDR2 reads SQIVND (reference sequence). CDR3 length: 13 amino acids. This clone has only a few counts. Its antigen is currently unknown. Some clones are missing from TCRdb's copy, which holds only in-frame ones; the method was immunoSEQ multiplex PCR. The sample holds around 25,000 clones, approximately 83% seen once.

The chain employs TRBV19 and TRBJ1-6, with no clear D. The clonotype originates from a human donor who received a COVID-19 vaccine. Some clones in this sample may be carry-over from other donors' samples. Source: CD4+ T cells from PBMCs cultured with HCoV-NL63 spike peptides, taken after COVID-19 vaccination. The CDR3 spells CASKRRVDSPLHF. The CDR3 DNA sequence: TGTGCCTCAAAGCGGAGGGTTGATTCACCCCTCCACTTT.